These T cell receptor beta chains were read from a single sample in a study of long-term antiretroviral therapy in people with HIV. Profiled with immunoSEQ multiplex PCR; TCRdb holds only in-frame clones, not every one. The sample yields about 16,000 clones, around 73% seen once. Material: unsorted PBMCs, obtained less than 3.3 years after starting antiretroviral therapy. The receptor set was obtained from a woman aged 40 to 50 with HIV. The CDR3 runs from the conserved cysteine through the conserved F or W. A D gene is named only where the DNA matches it firmly. Expanded clones get a size class; other rows say once, few or many, or leave the size out.

J gene,clone size,D gene,V gene,CDR3 protein,CDR3 DNA
TRBJ1-4,-,TRBD1,TRBV5-1,CASSLNGGGSEKLFF,TGCGCCAGCAGCTTGAATGGAGGGGGCTCTGAAAAACTGTTTTTT
TRBJ2-5,-,-,TRBV10-3,CAISADRLQETQYF,TGTGCCATCAGTGCCGACAGGTTACAAGAGACCCAGTACTTC
TRBJ2-2,-,TRBD2,TRBV5-4,CASSLGTSGTGELFF,TGTGCCAGCAGCCTGGGGACTAGCGGCACCGGGGAGCTGTTTTTT
TRBJ1-1,once,-,TRBV12-5,CASGLDWGAEAFF,TGTGCTAGTGGTTTAGACTGGGGCGCTGAAGCTTTCTTT
TRBJ1-1,-,-,TRBV27,CASSKIPPSEEAFF,TGTGCCAGCAGTAAAATACCGCCCAGCGAGGAAGCTTTCTTT
TRBJ1-1,-,TRBD1,TRBV13,CASSPGTGVEAFF,TGTGCCAGCAGCCCGGGGACAGGGGTTGAAGCTTTCTTT
TRBJ2-3,-,TRBD2,TRBV18,CASSPPTGSSGSNTDTQYF,TGTGCCAGCTCACCACCGACTGGATCTAGCGGGAGTAACACAGATACGCAGTATTTT
TRBJ2-7,-,TRBD1,TRBV18,CASSPGQGFYEQYF,TGTGCCAGCTCACCGGGACAGGGCTTCTACGAGCAGTACTTC
TRBJ1-1,once,TRBD1,TRBV7-2,CASSSAGQGRVGTEAFF,TGTGCCAGCAGCTCAGCCGGACAGGGCAGAGTGGGCACTGAAGCTTTCTTT
TRBJ2-5,once,TRBD1,TRBV18,CASSPPQGQGAQTQYF,TGTGCCAGCTCACCCCCTCAGGGACAGGGGGCTCAGACCCAGTACTTC
TRBJ2-5,-,TRBD2,TRBV11-1,CASSAPLWSGGLQETQYF,TGTGCCAGCAGCGCCCCTCTCTGGAGCGGGGGCCTCCAAGAGACCCAGTACTTC
TRBJ1-5,-,-,TRBV14,CASSQDLHQPQHF,TGTGCCAGCAGCCAAGATCTCCATCAGCCCCAGCATTTT
TRBJ1-1,-,-,TRBV15,CATSREQAAVTEAFF,TGTGCCACCAGCAGAGAACAGGCAGCGGTCACTGAAGCTTTCTTT
TRBJ2-5,once,-,TRBV13,CASSLAGETQYF,TGTGCCAGCAGCTTAGCCGGGGAGACCCAGTACTTC
TRBJ2-6,-,TRBD2,TRBV7-9,CASSVAGSGANVLTF,TGTGCCAGCAGCGTAGCGGGCTCTGGGGCCAACGTCCTGACTTTC
TRBJ1-2,few,-,TRBV13,CASSGPRGGYTF,TGTGCCAGCAGCGGGCCTAGGGGAGGCTACACCTTC
TRBJ2-7,-,TRBD1,TRBV7-9,CASSSRDRGLHSYEQYF,TGTGCCAGCAGCTCCCGGGACAGGGGGCTACACTCCTACGAGCAGTACTTC
TRBJ2-7,-,-,TRBV7-9,CASSLVGASYEQYF,TGTGCCAGCAGCTTAGTAGGGGCCTCCTACGAGCAGTACTTC
TRBJ2-3,-,-,TRBV5-1,CASSDGVSSTDTQYF,TGCGCCAGCAGCGACGGAGTTTCTAGCACAGATACGCAGTATTTT
TRBJ1-5,-,-,TRBV7-9,CASSHENQPQHF,TGTGCCAGCAGCCACGAAAATCAGCCCCAGCATTTT
TRBJ1-4,-,TRBD1,TRBV30,CAWSRTGVDEKLFF,TGTGCCTGGAGTAGGACAGGGGTGGACGAAAAACTGTTTTTT
TRBJ1-2,-,-,TRBV5-6,CASSTPGTEYLALYGYTF,TGTGCCAGCAGCACTCCCGGGACGGAGTATCTAGCCCTCTATGGCTACACCTTC
TRBJ2-5,once,-,TRBV7-9,CASSLAHAAGGRPQETQYF,TGTGCCAGCAGCTTAGCGCACGCGGCAGGGGGGCGCCCCCAAGAGACCCAGTACTTC
TRBJ2-1,few,-,TRBV6-5,CASSYGGGGTYNEQFF,TGTGCCAGCAGTTACGGAGGGGGCGGAACCTACAATGAGCAGTTCTTC
TRBJ2-1,once,TRBD1,TRBV7-6,CASSLASQGRTNNEQFF,TGTGCCAGCAGCTTAGCCTCACAGGGGAGAACTAACAATGAGCAGTTCTTC
TRBJ2-3,-,-,TRBV27,CASRIGPGTDTQYF,TGTGCCAGCAGGATTGGGCCGGGAACAGATACGCAGTATTTT
TRBJ1-1,-,TRBD1,TRBV7-8,CASSLANRGANTEAFF,TGTGCCAGCAGCTTAGCTAACAGGGGGGCGAACACTGAAGCTTTCTTT
TRBJ1-5,few,-,TRBV10-3,CAISQEGDQPQHF,TGTGCCATCTCTCAGGAAGGGGACCAGCCCCAGCATTTT
TRBJ2-7,-,-,TRBV6-6,CASSYDYPSYEQYF,TGTGCCAGCAGTTACGACTACCCATCCTACGAGCAGTACTTC
TRBJ1-6,-,TRBD1,TRBV6-1,CASSRDRVDSPLHF,TGTGCCAGCAGTAGGGACAGGGTCGATTCACCCCTCCACTTT
TRBJ2-2,-,TRBD1,TRBV2,CASGRDRGVQGELFF,TGTGCCAGCGGGCGGGACAGGGGGGTCCAAGGGGAGCTGTTTTTT
TRBJ2-2,-,-,TRBV5-4,CASSLAKSGPGELFF,TGTGCCAGCAGCTTGGCCAAGAGTGGGCCGGGGGAGCTGTTTTTT
TRBJ2-1,-,-,TRBV25-1,CASSLWTDDNEQFF,TGTGCCAGCAGTCTCTGGACAGATGACAATGAGCAGTTCTTC
TRBJ2-7,once,-,TRBV6-5,CASSNGNTYEQYF,TGTGCCAGCAGCAATGGGAATACCTACGAGCAGTACTTC
TRBJ1-1,-,TRBD1,TRBV19,CASGGWSTEAFF,TGTGCCTCAGGGGGCTGGAGCACTGAAGCTTTCTTT
TRBJ2-7,-,TRBD1,TRBV5-3,CARSLLVGQGDYEQYF,TGTGCCAGAAGCTTACTCGTCGGACAGGGGGACTACGAGCAGTACTTC
TRBJ1-2,once,TRBD1,TRBV5-5,CASSAEDRAHGYTF,TGTGCCAGCAGCGCCGAGGACAGGGCCCATGGCTACACCTTC
TRBJ2-2,-,-,TRBV7-9,CASSLALGANTGELFF,TGTGCCAGCAGCTTAGCATTGGGGGCCAACACCGGGGAGCTGTTTTTT
TRBJ2-5,-,-,TRBV5-1,CASSLAPGSDAETQYF,TGCGCCAGCAGCTTGGCCCCGGGCTCCGACGCGGAGACCCAGTACTTC
TRBJ2-5,once,-,TRBV7-2,CASSYTGLGSWETQYF,TGTGCCAGCAGCTACACAGGTCTCGGTTCGTGGGAGACCCAGTACTTC
TRBJ1-1,-,-,TRBV5-1,CASSLAQTVDSTEAFF,TGCGCCAGCAGCTTGGCCCAAACGGTGGATAGCACTGAAGCTTTCTTT
TRBJ1-2,-,-,TRBV10-3,CAISDGESYGYTF,TGTGCCATCAGTGATGGGGAGTCCTATGGCTACACCTTC
TRBJ1-1,-,-,TRBV30,CAWTSFLGAFF,TGTGCCTGGACCTCCTTCCTTGGAGCTTTCTTT
TRBJ2-2,-,-,TRBV10-3,CAISEARGTGELFF,TGTGCCATCAGTGAGGCTAGGGGGACCGGGGAGCTGTTTTTT
TRBJ2-7,-,-,TRBV5-4,CASSLDISYEQYF,TGTGCCAGCAGCTTGGACATCTCCTACGAGCAGTACTTC
TRBJ2-2,few,-,TRBV14,CASSQASWGTGELFF,TGTGCCAGCAGCCAAGCGTCTTGGGGCACCGGGGAGCTGTTTTTT
TRBJ2-1,-,-,TRBV10-2,CASSGGVAVPYNEQFF,TGCGCCAGCAGTGGGGGGGTAGCGGTCCCGTACAATGAGCAGTTCTTC
TRBJ2-1,-,-,TRBV30,CAWSLRRLLNNEQFF,TGTGCCTGGAGCCTCCGGAGACTCCTTAACAATGAGCAGTTCTTC
TRBJ2-2,-,-,TRBV18,CASSPYQGSNTGELFF,TGTGCCAGCTCACCATATCAGGGATCGAACACCGGGGAGCTGTTTTTT
TRBJ1-4,-,-,TRBV18,CASSRSGAGNEKLFF,TGTGCCAGCTCACGCAGCGGAGCAGGGAATGAAAAACTGTTTTTT
TRBJ1-4,-,-,TRBV5-1,CASSLEEGATNEKLFF,TGCGCCAGCAGCTTGGAAGAGGGAGCAACTAATGAAAAGCTGTTTTTT
TRBJ2-7,-,TRBD1,TRBV7-9,CASSSSYTSGQGAYEQYF,TGTGCCAGCAGCTCCTCTTATACCTCGGGACAGGGGGCCTACGAGCAGTACTTC
TRBJ1-1,once,-,TRBV30,CAWRLGGATEAFF,TGTGCCTGGCGACTTGGGGGGGCGACTGAAGCTTTCTTT
TRBJ1-2,once,-,TRBV6-6,CASSYSWGNGYTF,TGTGCCAGCAGTTACTCGTGGGGGAATGGCTACACCTTC
TRBJ2-6,-,-,TRBV30,CAWSGLKTFSGANVLTF,TGTGCCTGGAGCGGGCTGAAGACCTTTTCTGGGGCCAACGTCCTGACTTTC
TRBJ1-1,-,-,TRBV13,CASSLRGGRLNTEAFF,TGTGCCAGCAGCTTACGTGGGGGCCGGTTGAACACTGAAGCTTTCTTT
TRBJ1-2,once,-,TRBV18,CASSPPIEQGLYGYTF,TGTGCCAGCTCACCCCCTATCGAACAGGGCCTCTATGGCTACACCTTC